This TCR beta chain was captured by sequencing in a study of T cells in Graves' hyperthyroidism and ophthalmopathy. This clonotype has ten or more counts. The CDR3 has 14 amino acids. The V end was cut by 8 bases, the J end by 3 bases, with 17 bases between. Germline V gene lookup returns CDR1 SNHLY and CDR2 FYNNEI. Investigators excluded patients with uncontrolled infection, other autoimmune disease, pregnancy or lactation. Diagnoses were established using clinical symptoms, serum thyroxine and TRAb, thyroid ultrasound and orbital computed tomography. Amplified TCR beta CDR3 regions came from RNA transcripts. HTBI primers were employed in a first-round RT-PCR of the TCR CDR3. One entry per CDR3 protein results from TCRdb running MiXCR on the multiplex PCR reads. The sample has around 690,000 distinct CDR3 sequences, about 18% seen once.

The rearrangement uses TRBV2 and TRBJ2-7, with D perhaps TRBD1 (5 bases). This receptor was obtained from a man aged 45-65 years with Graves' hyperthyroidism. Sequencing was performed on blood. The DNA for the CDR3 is TGTGCCAGCCGCAAGGGGTCACTTGACTACGAGCAGTACTTC. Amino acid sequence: CASRKGSLDYEQYF.